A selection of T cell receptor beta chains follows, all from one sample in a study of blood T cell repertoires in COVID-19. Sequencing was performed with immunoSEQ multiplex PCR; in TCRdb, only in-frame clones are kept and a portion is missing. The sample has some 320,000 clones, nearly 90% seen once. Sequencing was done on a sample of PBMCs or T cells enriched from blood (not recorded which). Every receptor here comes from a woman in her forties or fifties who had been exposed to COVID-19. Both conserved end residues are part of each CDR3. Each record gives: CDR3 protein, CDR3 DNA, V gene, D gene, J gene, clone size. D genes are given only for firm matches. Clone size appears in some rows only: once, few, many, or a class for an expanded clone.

CDR3 protein: CASRAGGEYGYTF
CDR3 DNA: TGCGCCAGCCGAGCGGGGGGCGAGTATGGCTACACCTTC
V gene: TRBV10-2
D gene: NA
J gene: TRBJ1-2
clone size: NA

CDR3 protein: CASSSGQGVDGYTF
CDR3 DNA: TGCGCCAGCAGCTCGGGACAGGGGGTAGATGGCTACACCTTC
V gene: TRBV5-1
D gene: TRBD1
J gene: TRBJ1-2
clone size: NA

CDR3 protein: CASSLGGTATNEKLFF
CDR3 DNA: TGTGCCAGCAGCTTGGGAGGTACCGCAACTAATGAAAAACTGTTTTTT
V gene: TRBV5-5
D gene: NA
J gene: TRBJ1-4
clone size: once

CDR3 protein: CASRRSIYHTEAFF
CDR3 DNA: TGTGCCAGCAGGAGATCGATATATCACACTGAAGCTTTCTTT
V gene: TRBV6-5
D gene: NA
J gene: TRBJ1-1
clone size: NA

CDR3 protein: CASSPGLAETQYF
CDR3 DNA: TGCGCCAGCAGCCCCGGACTAGCGGAGACCCAGTACTTC
V gene: TRBV5-1
D gene: TRBD2
J gene: TRBJ2-5
clone size: NA

CDR3 protein: CAWSVGDRPHQPQHF
CDR3 DNA: TGTGCCTGGAGTGTGGGGGACAGGCCGCATCAGCCCCAGCATTTT
V gene: TRBV30
D gene: TRBD1
J gene: TRBJ1-5
clone size: NA

CDR3 protein: CASSDDPDRVAETQYF
CDR3 DNA: TGTGCCAGCAGCGATGATCCGGACAGGGTCGCTGAGACCCAGTACTTC
V gene: TRBV2
D gene: TRBD1
J gene: TRBJ2-5
clone size: NA

CDR3 protein: CTSSSRGSGNTIYF
CDR3 DNA: TGTACCAGCAGCTCTAGGGGGTCTGGAAACACCATATATTTT
V gene: TRBV11-2
D gene: NA
J gene: TRBJ1-3
clone size: NA

CDR3 protein: CASSRDRGTYEQYF
CDR3 DNA: TGCGCCAGCAGTCGCGACCGGGGTACCTACGAGCAGTACTTC
V gene: TRBV5-1
D gene: NA
J gene: TRBJ2-7
clone size: NA

CDR3 protein: CASSPTGEGETQYF
CDR3 DNA: TGTGCCAGCAGCCCGACAGGGGAGGGGGAGACCCAGTACTTC
V gene: TRBV5-4
D gene: NA
J gene: TRBJ2-5
clone size: NA

CDR3 protein: CARGGSRGDVQYF
CDR3 DNA: TGTGCCAGGGGGGGGAGCAGGGGCGACGTGCAGTATTTT
V gene: TRBV7-9
D gene: NA
J gene: TRBJ2-3
clone size: NA

CDR3 protein: CASSQVVGTNNEQFF
CDR3 DNA: TGCGCCAGCAGCCAAGTGGTGGGCACCAACAATGAGCAGTTCTTC
V gene: TRBV4-1
D gene: NA
J gene: TRBJ2-1
clone size: NA